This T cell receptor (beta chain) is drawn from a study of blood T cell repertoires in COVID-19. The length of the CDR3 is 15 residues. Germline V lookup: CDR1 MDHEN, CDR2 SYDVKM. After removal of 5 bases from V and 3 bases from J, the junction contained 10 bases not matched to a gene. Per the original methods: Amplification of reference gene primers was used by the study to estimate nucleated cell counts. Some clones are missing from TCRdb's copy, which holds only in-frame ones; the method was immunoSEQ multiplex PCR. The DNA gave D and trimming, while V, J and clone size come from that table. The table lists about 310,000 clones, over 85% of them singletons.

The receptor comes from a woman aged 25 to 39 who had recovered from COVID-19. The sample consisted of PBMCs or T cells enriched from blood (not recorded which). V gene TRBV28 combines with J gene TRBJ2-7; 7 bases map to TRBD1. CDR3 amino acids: CASSLPKGAFYEQYF. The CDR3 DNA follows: TGTGCCAGCAGTCTGCCCAAGGGGGCTTTCTACGAGCAGTACTTC.